This T cell receptor beta chain was obtained from a study of beta chain features in type 1 diabetes (dated by TCRdb to the late 2010s). About the study as a whole: Mean age, gender distribution, total cell number and subset yield did not differ between patients and healthy donors. A total of 100 million to 110 million sorted cells were examined across all samples, and a strong correlation was observed between cell number per subset and RNA yield. Regulatory and stem cell-like memory subsets were obtained from only 8 patients and about eight healthy donors, while naive and central memory subsets were obtained from all 30 or so donors. The study compared the TCRB repertoires of sorted circulating CD4+ T cell subsets in recently diagnosed type 1 diabetes patients with those in matched healthy donors.

The full study reports these points: At VDJ recombination sites, patients with type 1 diabetes made fewer insertions and deleted more nucleotides, a pattern implying thymic rearrangement abnormalities. Because cDNA rather than genomic DNA was sequenced, highly expressing activated cells could have been over-represented, although no difference in activation and CD3 levels was found between groups. Naive, central memory and regulatory TCRB repertoires appeared to be more similar among patients than among healthy donors. Because small numbers of individuals were included in the HLA sub-analyses, any influence of HLA type on TCRB rearrangement was left unresolved. A moderate but significant shortening of TCRB CDR3 length was observed in type 1 diabetes patients in all four CD4+ subsets. PCR may preferentially amplify shorter templates, but because patient and control samples were amplified and corrected together, any resulting skew would affect both groups equally.

About this clone: Its binding antigen is unknown. The input lacks base qualities; no much larger clone sits a single base away.

All of the isolated RNA was reverse transcribed with the High Capacity cDNA Reverse Transcription Kit, so expressed TCRB transcripts were sequenced. Deep immunoSEQ sequencing was applied to naive, central memory and regulatory T cell samples, giving an average of approximately 3.8 million total reads per sample. Sorted cells were lysed in RLT buffer and RNA was extracted with DNase-treated RNeasy Micro or Mini kits, depending on cell number. Each cell subset was processed on its own to prevent cross-contamination, while patient and healthy donor samples were processed together. The immunoSEQ multiplex PCR was used to amplify TCRB sequences from cDNA, generating 87-bp fragments that spanned the CDR3 region. Sequencing of the amplicons was done on the Illumina HiSeq platform. The published analysis was carried out like this. PCR bias was computationally corrected using synthetic template baselines, reads within Hamming distance 2 were collapsed, and singletons that could not be merged were discarded. By aligning reads against IMGT, V, D and J genes, CDR3 length, and insertions or deletions at six rearrangement sites were assigned. Within each subset, clonotype counts were normalized to sorted cell number, after which true diversity and Gini coefficients were computed with the tcR R package. Repertoire sharing was quantified using the overlap coefficient calculated on TCRB nucleotide sequences. Out-of-frame TCRB sequences from naive cells were analyzed as a proxy for the pre-selection repertoire. The clones in this table, taken by TCRdb from immuneACCESS, are in-frame only. Not every clone is retained; where verified, under half of the shortfall comes from an unresolved V gene, and the cause of the rest is unknown. V and J calls plus clone size are reproduced from that table; the DNA served to infer D and trimming. This sample holds 400,000 to 550,000 clones; about 10% were observed only once. Of the sample, over 0.04% is held by the ten largest clones.

Each donor gave one peripheral blood draw, roughly 0.11 L on average, collected into heparinised tubes. Naive, central memory, regulatory and stem cell-like memory CD4+ T cells were sorted on a BD FACSAria II using a panel including CD45RO, CCR7, CD25, CD127, CD95 and CD27. All sorted populations exceeded 95% purity. PBMCs were isolated right away by Lymphoprep density gradient centrifugation and were stained directly, without culture. So that batch effects would be minimized, each experiment stained and sorted samples in pairs, pairing one healthy donor with one patient. The sample consisted of naive CD4+ T cells from blood. Explained via the paper, the cell subset or site label denotes: true naive CD4+ T cells. The sequence came from a woman in her late teens or twenties in good health.

The DNA is TGTGCCTGGAGTGTAATCGGGGGGAATGAAAAACTGTTTTTT. This encodes CAWSVIGGNEKLFF. The rearranged segments are TRBV30 and TRBJ1-4, with TRBD1 tentatively as D gene (5 bases match). Including cysteine and phenylalanine, the CDR3 has 14 amino acids. Of the read, only the CDR3 DNA is kept; its 42 bases are in frame from base 1. The germline V gene encodes CDR1 GTSNPN and CDR2 SVGIG (reference sequence). V is cut by 0 bases and J by 5 bases, and the space between the germline ends is 10 bases. With the rest looked up from the reference TRBV30 and TRBJ1-4 genes rather than sequenced, the full variable domain is SQTIHQWPATLVQPVGSPLSLECTVEGTSNPNLYWYRQAAGRGLQLLFYSVGIGQISSEVPQNLSASRPQDRQFILSSKKLLLSDSGFYLCAWSVIGGNEKLFFGSGTQLSVL.